The rows below give T cell receptor beta chains drawn from one sample of a study of CD8+ T cells in alopecia areata. Sequenced by immunoSEQ multiplex PCR; TCRdb stores in-frame clones only, minus some. Of fewer than 200,000 clones detected, about 54% appear once; the ten largest clones hold 16%. The source material was CD4+ T cells sorted from blood, sampled at roughly week 58, from a patient treated with tofacitinib. Receptor source: a human donor with alopecia areata. Both conserved end residues are part of each CDR3. Fields, in order: V gene, J gene, D gene, clone size, CDR3 protein, CDR3 DNA. A D gene is named only where the DNA matches it firmly. Expanded clones get a size class; other rows say once, few or many, or leave the size out.

TRBV5-6,TRBJ2-7,-,-,CASSLEDKPPYEQYF,TGTGCCAGCAGCTTGGAGGATAAACCCCCCTACGAGCAGTACTTC
TRBV15,TRBJ2-7,TRBD2,-,CATSREAGGRYEQYF,TGTGCCACCAGCAGAGAAGCGGGGGGACGCTACGAGCAGTACTTC
TRBV28,TRBJ2-5,-,-,CASSFRFFQTGETQYF,TGTGCCAGCAGCTTCAGGTTTTTCCAAACGGGGGAGACCCAGTACTTC
TRBV7-6,TRBJ1-3,-,-,CASSSWGGPSSGNTIYF,TGTGCCAGCAGCTCCTGGGGGGGGCCAAGCTCTGGAAACACCATATATTTT
TRBV5-6,TRBJ1-5,TRBD1,once,CASSLDRGQGQPQHF,TGTGCCAGCAGCTTGGACAGGGGGCAGGGGCAGCCCCAGCATTTT
TRBV25-1,TRBJ2-5,-,-,CARGNDQETQYF,TGTGCCAGGGGCAACGACCAAGAGACCCAGTACTTC
TRBV7-3,TRBJ1-6,TRBD1,-,CASSRDRVGSPLHF,TGTGCCAGCAGCCGGGACAGGGTTGGTTCACCCCTCCACTTT
TRBV7-9,TRBJ2-7,TRBD1,-,CASSSTGTEYEQYF,TGTGCCAGCAGCTCCACCGGGACAGAATACGAGCAGTACTTC
TRBV10-1,TRBJ2-3,-,-,CASLSRRGGVDTQYF,TGCGCCAGCCTATCCCGGAGGGGGGGTGTGGATACGCAGTATTTT
TRBV15,TRBJ1-2,TRBD1,-,CATSRGEQGLGYTF,TGTGCCACCAGCAGAGGGGAACAGGGGTTGGGCTACACCTTC
TRBV6-5,TRBJ2-2,TRBD2,few,CASISGGAGPGELFF,TGTGCCAGCATTAGCGGGGGGGCCGGGCCCGGGGAGCTGTTTTTT
TRBV30,TRBJ1-1,-,-,CAWRRNRNTEAFF,TGTGCCTGGAGGAGAAACCGGAACACTGAAGCTTTCTTT
TRBV5-4,TRBJ2-3,TRBD2,few,CASSLSGAQSTDTQYF,TGTGCCAGCAGCCTTAGCGGGGCGCAAAGCACAGATACGCAGTATTTT
TRBV5-1,TRBJ1-6,-,once,CASSILGQNNSPLHF,TGCGCCAGCAGCATACTAGGACAGAATAATTCACCCCTCCACTTT
TRBV4-1,TRBJ2-1,TRBD2,-,CASSQDGRRGGVLWQFF,TGCGCCAGCAGCCAAGACGGCCGCCGCGGGGGGGTTCTTTGGCAGTTCTTC
TRBV10-3,TRBJ1-2,-,-,CASSYSPAGGYTF,TGTGCCAGCAGTTACTCCCCCGCGGGTGGCTACACCTTC
TRBV19,TRBJ2-3,TRBD1,-,CATRQGSTDTQYF,TGTGCCACTCGACAGGGGAGCACAGATACGCAGTATTTT
TRBV4-2,TRBJ2-7,-,-,CASSQVEGHSSYEQYF,TGTGCCAGCAGCCAAGTGGAGGGGCACAGCTCCTACGAGCAGTACTTC
TRBV29-1,TRBJ2-7,-,-,CSVVGVYEQYF,TGCAGCGTTGTAGGGGTCTACGAGCAGTACTTC
TRBV18,TRBJ1-2,-,-,CASSPYAQDRAGYGYTF,TGTGCCAGCTCACCATACGCCCAGGACAGAGCAGGGTATGGCTACACCTTC
TRBV5-1,TRBJ2-7,TRBD2,-,CASSLLAGGYSYEQYF,TGCGCCAGCAGCCTACTAGCGGGGGGCTACTCCTACGAGCAGTACTTC
TRBV30,TRBJ1-1,TRBD1,few,CAWSFSGTGRVNTEAFF,TGTGCCTGGAGTTTTTCCGGGACAGGGAGGGTGAACACTGAAGCTTTCTTT
TRBV5-1,TRBJ2-3,TRBD2,-,CASSLDPSGGGTDTQYF,TGCGCCAGCAGCTTGGATCCTAGCGGGGGCGGCACAGATACGCAGTATTTT
TRBV30,TRBJ2-1,-,-,CAWSYTISASSYNEQFF,TGTGCCTGGAGCTATACGATTAGCGCAAGCTCCTACAATGAGCAGTTCTTC
TRBV6-1,TRBJ2-5,TRBD1,-,CASSWNRGRQETQYF,TGTGCCAGCAGCTGGAACAGGGGTCGCCAAGAGACCCAGTACTTC
TRBV27,TRBJ1-2,TRBD1,-,CASSLRAISTGGAVYGYTF,TGTGCCAGCAGTTTAAGGGCGATATCGACAGGGGGGGCCGTTTATGGCTACACCTTC
TRBV6-1,TRBJ2-2,-,once,CASSEATGRNTGELFF,TGTGCCAGCAGTGAAGCGACGGGCAGGAACACCGGGGAGCTGTTTTTT
TRBV30,TRBJ1-1,-,-,CAWSVGQGNTEAFF,TGTGCCTGGAGTGTTGGGCAGGGTAACACTGAAGCTTTCTTT
TRBV29-1,TRBJ1-1,-,once,CSVEVPGKNTEAFF,TGCAGCGTTGAAGTCCCGGGGAAGAACACTGAAGCTTTCTTT
TRBV6-1,TRBJ2-5,-,few,CASSDNLRYQETQYF,TGTGCCAGCAGTGATAATTTGAGGTACCAAGAGACCCAGTACTTC
TRBV14,TRBJ2-6,-,few,CASRDSGANVLTF,TGTGCCAGCAGGGACTCTGGGGCCAACGTCCTGACTTTC
TRBV7-2,TRBJ2-3,-,-,CASNYSAPVLRTDTQYF,TGTGCCAGCAATTACAGTGCCCCGGTACTCCGCACAGATACGCAGTATTTT
TRBV11-2,TRBJ2-1,-,-,CASSLDRQGGNEQFF,TGTGCCAGCAGCTTAGATAGACAGGGAGGCAATGAGCAGTTCTTC
TRBV6-6,TRBJ2-7,-,-,CASSYSREQYF,TGTGCCAGCAGTTACTCGAGAGAGCAGTACTTC
TRBV15,TRBJ2-1,-,-,CATSEPGENEQFF,TGTGCCACCAGCGAGCCAGGGGAAAATGAGCAGTTCTTC
TRBV29-1,TRBJ2-3,-,few,CSVESPQSLHTDTQYF,TGCAGCGTTGAATCCCCGCAGTCCCTACACACAGATACGCAGTATTTT
TRBV4-2,TRBJ1-2,TRBD1,-,CASSQDRDSFYGYTF,TGTGCCAGCAGCCAAGACCGGGACAGTTTTTATGGCTACACCTTC
TRBV28,TRBJ1-1,TRBD1,few,CASSFTGGRTEAFF,TGTGCCAGCAGTTTTACAGGGGGAAGAACTGAAGCTTTCTTT
TRBV29-1,TRBJ2-7,-,-,CSVSGAWYEQYF,TGCAGCGTATCCGGGGCCTGGTACGAGCAGTACTTC
TRBV2,TRBJ2-2,-,few,CASRPDGELFF,TGTGCCAGCCGCCCCGACGGGGAGCTGTTTTTT
TRBV10-2,TRBJ2-5,-,-,CASSEEAGSGETQYF,TGCGCCAGCAGTGAGGAGGCGGGGTCGGGAGAGACCCAGTACTTC
TRBV14,TRBJ2-7,TRBD2,many,CASSLLAGYEQYF,TGTGCCAGCAGCCTACTAGCGGGGTACGAGCAGTACTTC
TRBV2,TRBJ1-1,TRBD1,-,CASFRDRDMEAFF,TGTGCCAGCTTTCGGGACAGAGATATGGAAGCTTTCTTT
TRBV7-9,TRBJ1-1,-,-,CASSLGTVNTEAFF,TGTGCCAGCAGCTTGGGGACGGTGAACACTGAAGCTTTCTTT
TRBV5-1,TRBJ2-7,-,few,CASSLQGNEQYF,TGCGCCAGCAGCTTGCAGGGTAACGAGCAGTACTTC
TRBV5-6,TRBJ2-5,-,-,CASSLDPGEETQYF,TGTGCCAGCAGCTTGGACCCCGGGGAGGAGACCCAGTACTTC
TRBV30,TRBJ2-3,TRBD1,-,CAWSRRTGGTDTQYF,TGTGCCTGGAGTCGTCGCACAGGGGGCACAGATACGCAGTATTTT
TRBV10-3,TRBJ1-5,-,once,CAISESGNQPQHF,TGTGCCATCAGTGAGTCTGGCAATCAGCCCCAGCATTTT
TRBV2,TRBJ1-2,-,few,CASRSGTLENYGYTF,TGTGCCAGCAGAAGCGGGACTCTCGAAAACTATGGCTACACCTTC
TRBV29-1,TRBJ1-5,TRBD1,-,CSVSIGTGGGNQPQHF,TGCAGCGTTTCAATAGGGACAGGTGGAGGCAATCAGCCCCAGCATTTT
TRBV29-1,TRBJ2-5,-,-,CSVDSPRLETQYF,TGCAGCGTTGACAGCCCCCGCTTGGAGACCCAGTACTTC
TRBV29-1,TRBJ2-3,TRBD1,few,CSITGTGFADTQYF,TGCAGCATTACCGGGACAGGGTTTGCAGATACGCAGTATTTT
TRBV7-6,TRBJ1-2,-,-,CASSPLTGVGYGYTF,TGTGCCAGCAGCCCACTGACGGGGGTCGGCTATGGCTACACCTTC
TRBV10-3,TRBJ1-6,-,-,CAISEGVTLHF,TGTGCCATCAGTGAAGGGGTCACCCTCCACTTT
TRBV7-9,TRBJ2-6,-,-,CASSGTSGANVLTF,TGTGCCAGCTCAGGGACCTCTGGGGCCAACGTCCTGACTTTC
TRBV30,TRBJ2-5,-,-,CAWADYFQETQYF,TGTGCCTGGGCCGACTACTTTCAAGAGACCCAGTACTTC
TRBV30,TRBJ1-1,-,-,CAWSGRLRTEAFF,TGTGCCTGGAGTGGACGGCTGCGAACTGAAGCTTTCTTT
TRBV7-9,TRBJ2-7,-,-,CASSADYYEQYF,TGTGCCAGCAGCGCGGATTACTACGAGCAGTACTTC
TRBV6-5,TRBJ2-6,-,-,CASRSGANVLTF,TGTGCCAGCCGCTCTGGGGCCAACGTCCTGACTTTC